The entry below gives a single TCR beta chain sequence along with its context. The antigen is undetermined. Vbeta (60) and Jbeta (13) primers were used in the PCR. The data were produced by immunoSEQ multiplex PCR, yet TCRdb's version contains in-frame clones alone and is incomplete. The data contain approximately 87,000 clones, 80% to 90% of them seen just once; the ten biggest clones take up around 5.6%. Trimming stripped 0 bases from V and 5 bases from J, with 14 bases between. The CDR3 totals 15 residues. Germline V gene data show CDR1 as MNHEY and CDR2 as SVGAGI. The sample originates from a study of cytomegalovirus exposure and HLA in healthy donors. Overall study findings and caveats: Investigators reported 164 TCR beta chains as tied to cytomegalovirus. CMV serostatus stood as the only immune exposure information on hand. Later analysis showed most CMV-associated TCR beta chains appearing HLA-restricted.

The gene calls are TRBV6-5 and TRBJ2-7, with TRBD1 as a possible D gene (6 bases). The sample taken for sequencing was PBMCs. The TCR comes from a woman aged 18 to 35 in good health and CMV-seropositive. The CDR3 loop reads CASSYSIQGPHEQYF. The CDR3 DNA reads as TGTGCCAGCAGTTACTCGATCCAGGGGCCCCACGAGCAGTACTTC.